The T cell receptor (beta chain) under discussion was sequenced for a study of blood T cell repertoires in COVID-19. Study at large: Italy, Spain and the United States were the sources of the convalescent and acute COVID-19 samples. PBMCs, B-cell-depleted T cells, or T cells provided the cDNA or gDNA that made up the material.

CDR1 and CDR2 (germline): GTSNPN, SVGIG (reference sequence). The CDR3 is 15 amino acids. The V gene lost 0 bases and the J gene lost 5 bases, with 16 bases spanning the gap. Under the authors' procedure: Amplifying reference gene primers gave estimates of nucleated cell counts. The data were produced by immunoSEQ multiplex PCR, yet TCRdb's version contains in-frame clones alone and is incomplete. V and J calls and clone size are copied from that table; D and trimming were computed from the DNA. The sample lists about 76,000 clones; 75% to 90% were seen once. This clonotype originated in a human donor in a cohort sampled during active COVID-19. Sequenced material: peripheral blood. The chain has TRBV30 and TRBJ1-1, with D tentatively TRBD1 (6 bases). Here the CDR3 reads CAWSVGAGQNTEAFF. The CDR3 DNA sequence: TGTGCCTGGAGTGTGGGGGCCGGACAGAATACTGAAGCTTTCTTT.